This T cell receptor (beta chain) was identified in a study of identical twins. This clonotype was counted at least ten times. Its specificity is not known. MiXCR was run by TCRdb on the 5' RACE reads, yielding one entry per CDR3 protein. The data show 250,000 to 300,000 distinct CDR3 sequences, 6.5% to 9.5% seen once. Study observations and caveats: There was an excess of low generation probability in the out-of-frame alpha sequences that twins shared. Conclusions relied on cross-sectional statistical analysis, not following the same donors.

Trimming removed 6 bases at V and 3 bases at J, with 13 bases between. The CDR3 runs to 14 residues. These data also featured in a second study, about yellow fever vaccine responses in identical twins.

Material: CD8+ T cells sorted from blood. This chain links TRBV12-3 or TRBV12-4 with TRBJ2-3; D is uncertain. The TCR was taken from a woman aged 18-35 years in good health. In nucleotides, the CDR3 is TGTGCCAGCAGCCCTGAGGTAGCTACAGATACGCAGTATTTT. It specifies CASSPEVATDTQYF.